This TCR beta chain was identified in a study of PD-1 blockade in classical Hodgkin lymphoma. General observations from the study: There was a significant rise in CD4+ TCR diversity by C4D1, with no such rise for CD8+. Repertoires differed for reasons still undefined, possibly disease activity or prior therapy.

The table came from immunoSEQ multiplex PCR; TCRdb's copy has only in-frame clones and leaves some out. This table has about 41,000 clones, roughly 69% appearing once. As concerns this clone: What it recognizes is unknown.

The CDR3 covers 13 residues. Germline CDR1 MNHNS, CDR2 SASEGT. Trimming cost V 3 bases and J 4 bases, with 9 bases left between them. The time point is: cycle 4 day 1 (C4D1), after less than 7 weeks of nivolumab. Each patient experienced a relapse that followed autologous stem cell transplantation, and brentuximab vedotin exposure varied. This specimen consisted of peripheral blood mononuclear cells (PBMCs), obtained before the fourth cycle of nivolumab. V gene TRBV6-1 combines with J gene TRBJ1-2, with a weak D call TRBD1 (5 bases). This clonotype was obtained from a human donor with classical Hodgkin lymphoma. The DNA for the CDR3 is TGTGCCAGCAGTGAGCCAGGGATCTATGGCTACACCTTC. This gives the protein CASSEPGIYGYTF.